The 32 T cell receptor beta chains listed next were all sequenced from one sample in a study of memory CD4+ T cells and cytomegalovirus serostatus. Single viable CD3+CD4+CD8-CD45RO+ cells were sorted as the memory CD4+ T cells. Only in-frame clones appear in the TCRdb table, and some are missing; sequencing was by immunoSEQ multiplex PCR. Of approximately 47,000 clones in the sample, roughly 78% were seen once. The sequenced sample was memory CD4+ T cells from blood. These receptors originate from an adult in good health and CMV-seronegative.

J is TRBJ2-1 and V is TRBV4-1, with 11 bases lining up with TRBD2. V gave up 1 base and J gave up 4 bases; unmatched junction bases: 3. There are 16 residues in the CDR3. CDR1 and CDR2 from the germline V gene are MGHRA and YSYEKL. CDR3 sequence (DNA): TGCGCCAGCAGCCAAGCCGGGACTAGCGGTTACAATGAGCAGTTCTTC. This gives the protein CASSQAGTSGYNEQFF.

The chain uses TRBV9 and TRBJ1-1, with D possibly being TRBD1 (5 bases). This CDR3 spans 13 amino acids. Germline CDR1 is SGDLS and CDR2 is YYNGEE. With 2 bases removed from V and 4 bases from J, the gap between germline ends came to 9 bases. The CDR3 region has the DNA TGTGCCAGCAGCGTGTATGGGGGCACTGAAGCTTTCTTT. This gives the protein CASSVYGGTEAFF.

This clone appeared a few times. V is TRBV19 and J is TRBJ1-5, with a tentative D call TRBD1 (6 bases). Trimming shortened V by 7 bases and J by 5 bases, and 18 bases separated the two germline ends. Germline V gives CDR1 LNHDA, CDR2 SQIVND (reference sequence). CDR3 length equals 15 residues. This chain's CDR3 is CASKITSRGDQPQHF. Written as DNA, the CDR3 is TGTGCCAGTAAAATCACGTCCAGGGGCGATCAGCCCCAGCATTTT.

The chain joins TRBV28 to TRBJ2-2, with no clear D. The CDR3 has 15 residues. CDR1 and CDR2 (germline): MDHEN, SYDVKM. The V end lost 4 bases, the J end lost 2 bases, and 11 bases lay between the germline ends. The CDR3 DNA follows: TGTGCCAGCAGTTCCCCGGGCCAAAACACCGGGGAGCTGTTTTTT. Translated: CASSSPGQNTGELFF.

The chain carries TRBV5-4 and TRBJ1-4, with 10 nucleotides matching TRBD1. Germline loops: CDR1 SGHNT, CDR2 YYREEE (reference sequence). The ends lost 4 bases at V and 6 bases at J; junction bases unmatched: 15. This CDR3 region has 18 residues. The CDR3 here is CASSDARDRGVGDEKLFF. In DNA, the CDR3 is TGTGCCAGCAGCGACGCCCGGGACAGGGGCGTAGGTGATGAAAAACTGTTTTTT.

This sequence joins TRBV13 and TRBJ2-5, with TRBD1 matching over 8 bases. CDR3 length: 15 residues. Unmatched junction bases numbered 5, after V lost 2 bases and J lost 3 bases. Germline V CDR1 and CDR2: PRHDT, FYEKMQ (reference sequence). CDR3 protein: CASSLNRGQEETQYF. For the CDR3, the DNA is TGTGCCAGCAGCTTAAACAGGGGACAGGAAGAGACCCAGTACTTC.

The chain couples TRBV19 to TRBJ1-1, with 11 bases matching TRBD1. Germline V gives CDR1 LNHDA, CDR2 SQIVND (reference sequence). V lost 6 bases to trimming and J lost 4 bases; unmatched junction nucleotides: 7. The CDR3 covers 15 residues. CDR3 DNA: TGTGCCAGTAGCCTACCGGGACAGGGGGGCACTGAAGCTTTCTTT. It yields the protein CASSLPGQGGTEAFF.

V usage is TRBV27 and J usage is TRBJ1-2; no firm D call. There are 14 residues in the CDR3. V lost 6 bases, J lost 6 bases, and 17 bases lay in between. Looked up from germline, CDR1 is MNHEY and CDR2 is SMNVEV (reference sequence). The CDR3 nucleotides read TGTGCCAGCAGGGGAACCGGGCCACGAAATGGCTACACCTTC. Protein product: CASRGTGPRNGYTF.

The V call is TRBV9, the J call TRBJ1-1; no definite D call. Trimming took 0 bases from V and 2 from J, leaving 14 bases between them. The length of the CDR3 is 16 residues. Per the germline V gene, CDR1 is SGDLS and CDR2 is YYNGEE. The CDR3 reads CASSVVPTLLNTEAFF. The CDR3 DNA follows: TGTGCCAGCAGCGTAGTCCCAACCTTACTAAACACTGAAGCTTTCTTT. The full variable domain, rest sourced from reference TRBV9 and TRBJ1-1, is DSGVTQTPKHLITATGQRVTLRCSPRSGDLSVYWYQQSLDQGLQFLIQYYNGEERAKGNILERFSAQQFPDLHSELNLSSLELGDSALYFCASSVVPTLLNTEAFFGQGTRLTVV.

V usage is TRBV6-1 and J usage is TRBJ1-5; D possibly corresponds to TRBD1 (6 bases). The ends were cut back, 7 bases at V and 2 bases at J, with 12 bases in the middle. Germline V gives CDR1 MNHNS, CDR2 SASEGT. This CDR3 region has 14 residues. In DNA, the CDR3 is TGTGCCAGCACTTCGGCAGGGGGCAATCAGCCCCAGCATTTT. Translating gives CASTSAGGNQPQHF.

The sample holds a few counts of this clone. V and J are TRBV19 and TRBJ1-5; D might be TRBD1 (5 bases). CDR3 size: 14 residues. V was trimmed by 5 bases and J by 8 bases, leaving 16 bases between them. In germline, CDR1 is LNHDA, CDR2 SQIVND (reference sequence). CDR3 protein: CASSLSGGNKPQHF. CDR3 sequence (DNA): TGTGCCAGTAGTTTATCCGGGGGTAACAAGCCCCAGCATTTT.

The J gene is TRBJ1-5, the V gene TRBV10-3; D gene ambiguous. There are 13 residues in the CDR3. Germline values: CDR1 ENHRY, CDR2 SYGVKD. Trimming stripped 5 bases from V and 5 bases from J, with 10 bases between. The CDR3 loop reads CAISTDGYQPQHF. The DNA of the CDR3 is TGTGCCATCAGTACGGACGGATATCAGCCCCAGCATTTT.

This clone is labeled as medium-sized. CDR3 sequence: CASSLHMNTEAFF. The DNA for the CDR3 is TGTGCCAGCAGTCTTCACATGAACACTGAAGCTTTCTTT. The chain links TRBV9 to TRBJ1-1; no clear D gene. Germline CDR1 reads SGDLS; CDR2 reads YYNGEE. The V end was cut by 5 bases, the J end by 0 bases, with 8 bases between. The CDR3 is 13 residues long. Using reference TRBV9 and TRBJ1-1 for the parts outside the CDR3, the full variable domain is DSGVTQTPKHLITATGQRVTLRCSPRSGDLSVYWYQQSLDQGLQFLIQYYNGEERAKGNILERFSAQQFPDLHSELNLSSLELGDSALYFCASSLHMNTEAFFGQGTRLTVV.

The chain employs TRBV6-5 and TRBJ1-2; the match to TRBD1 covers 9 bases. The V and J ends lost 4 bases and 8 bases, in that order; junction bases with no gene match: 2. This CDR3 spans 12 amino acids. CDR1 is MNHEY and CDR2 is SVGAGI in the germline V gene. The CDR3 nucleotides read TGTGCCAGCAGTTCGGGACAGGGCGGCTACACCTTC. This codes for CASSSGQGGYTF.

The J gene is TRBJ2-7, the V gene TRBV5-1, with D possibly TRBD1 on 7 matching bases. This CDR3 contains 14 residues. The germline gives CDR1 SGHRS, CDR2 YFSETQ. V was trimmed by 3 bases and J by 1 base, leaving 11 bases between them. Here the CDR3 DNA reads TGCGCCAGCAGCTGGCGGGACAGATCCTACGAGCAGTACTTC. Encoded protein: CASSWRDRSYEQYF.

The sample holds a few counts of this clone. This CDR3 reads CASSMGQGPTDGYTF. The CDR3 bases are TGTGCCAGCAGTATGGGACAGGGGCCCACCGATGGCTACACCTTC. This chain connects TRBV2 to TRBJ1-2; 10 positions match TRBD1. Germline V CDR1 and CDR2: SNHLY, FYNNEI. V trimming: 5 bases; J trimming: 6 bases; junction bases outside the gene matches: 9. This CDR3 has 15 amino acids.

V gene TRBV6-5 combines with J gene TRBJ2-2, with 8 nucleotides matching TRBD2. This CDR3 comprises 16 residues. Germline V gene data show CDR1 as MNHEY and CDR2 as SVGAGI. V lost 4 bases to trimming and J lost 0 bases; unmatched junction nucleotides: 4. The CDR3 nucleotides are TGTGCCAGCAGTTTCGGAGCGGGGGCGAACACCGGGGAGCTGTTTTTT. This gives the protein CASSFGAGANTGELFF.

The chain combines TRBV6-5 with TRBJ1-2; tentatively, D is TRBD1 (6 bases). Germline CDR1 is MNHEY and CDR2 is SVGAGI. Trimming left V 8 bases short and J 4 bases short, with 17 bases between. The CDR3 runs to 14 residues. This chain's CDR3 is CASGFQGYGYGYTF. The CDR3 nucleotides are TGTGCCAGCGGGTTCCAGGGGTACGGCTATGGCTACACCTTC.

This sequence joins TRBV5-1 and TRBJ2-2, with D perhaps assigned TRBD1 or TRBD2 (5 bases each). The CDR3 is made up of 14 amino acids. The germline V gene encodes CDR1 SGHRS and CDR2 YFSETQ. The V end lost 6 bases, the J end lost 0 bases, and 9 bases lay between the germline ends. DNA of the CDR3: TGCGCCAGCAAAGAGGGGACGAACACCGGGGAGCTGTTTTTT. Translating gives CASKEGTNTGELFF.

V and J are TRBV14 and TRBJ2-7, with 15 bases identical to TRBD2. There are 18 residues in the CDR3. The germline V gene encodes CDR1 SGHDN and CDR2 FVKESK. The V gene end was trimmed by 1 base and the J gene end by 1 base; junction bases not matched to a gene: 5. The CDR3 sequence is CASSQAPGLAGGSYEQYF. DNA for the CDR3: TGTGCCAGCAGCCAAGCACCGGGACTAGCGGGAGGTTCCTACGAGCAGTACTTC.

V is TRBV18 and J is TRBJ2-1; D gene unclear. Germline CDR1 reads KGHSH; CDR2 reads LQKENI. V gave up 0 bases and J gave up 0 bases, with 9 bases separating them. CDR3 size: 16 residues. The CDR3 DNA follows: TGTGCCAGCTCACCACCGTTGAGACGCTCCTACAATGAGCAGTTCTTC. It specifies CASSPPLRRSYNEQFF.

The rearrangement joins TRBV7-9 to TRBJ2-5, with D possibly TRBD2 on 6 matching bases. The CDR3 is 13 residues long. Per germline, CDR1 SEHNR and CDR2 FQNEAQ (reference sequence). Trimming shortened V by 6 bases and J by 5 bases, and 13 bases separated the two germline ends. This chain's CDR3 is CASSYGGVETQYF. The DNA for the CDR3 is TGTGCCAGCAGTTACGGGGGTGTGGAGACCCAGTACTTC.

This sequence joins TRBV6-6 and TRBJ1-2, with 7 bases lining up with TRBD1. The CDR3 length is 15 residues. The germline CDR1 and CDR2 sequences are MNHNY and SVGAGI (reference sequence). The junction had 8 bases not matched to a gene; V was cut back by 6 bases and J by 1 base. CDR3 sequence: CASSPRQGINYGYTF. For the CDR3, the DNA is TGTGCCAGCAGCCCCCGACAGGGAATTAACTATGGCTACACCTTC.

The V and J genes are TRBV7-2 and TRBJ1-5; tentative D call: TRBD1 (6 bases). With 3 bases removed from V and 4 bases from J, the gap between germline ends came to 7 bases. Germline V gene data show CDR1 as SGHTA and CDR2 as FQGNSA. This CDR3 region has 13 residues. CDR3 loop: CASSLGQNQPQHF. The CDR3 DNA is TGTGCCAGCAGCTTGGGACAAAATCAGCCCCAGCATTTT.

This clone was seen only once. This chain connects TRBV18 to TRBJ2-3; D is undetermined. Deletions cut 2 bases from V and 4 bases from J, with 10 bases between. Germline CDR1 is KGHSH and CDR2 is LQKENI. The CDR3 totals 14 residues. The CDR3 loop is CASSPTAVADTQYF. In DNA, the CDR3 is TGTGCCAGCTCACCAACGGCGGTAGCAGATACGCAGTATTTT.

The V call is TRBV4-2, the J call TRBJ1-1, with D possibly TRBD1 on 6 matching bases. Germline loops: CDR1 LGHNA, CDR2 YNFKEQ. V was shortened by 4 bases and J by 10 bases, with 16 bases between the two germline ends. The CDR3 sequence is 13 residues long. The CDR3 DNA is TGTGCCAGCAGCCCAACCTCGGACAGTCCAGCTTTCTTT. The encoded protein is CASSPTSDSPAFF.

The chain links TRBV5-1 to TRBJ2-2, with a tentative D call TRBD2 (5 bases). V was cut by 0 bases and J by 6 bases, with 12 bases left in between. CDR1 is SGHRS and CDR2 is YFSETQ in the germline V gene. The CDR3 extends over 15 amino acids. CDR3 protein: CASSLAWGASGELFF. CDR3 DNA: TGCGCCAGCAGCTTGGCCTGGGGAGCGTCCGGGGAGCTGTTTTTT.

This clone was seen more than once but under ten times. The CDR3 sequence: CAISRPTGGVNEQFF. The CDR3 DNA reads TGTGCCATCAGTCGACCTACTGGGGGGGTTAATGAGCAGTTCTTC. V and J are TRBV10-3 and TRBJ2-1; 7 positions agree with TRBD2. Per the germline V gene, CDR1 is ENHRY and CDR2 is SYGVKD. The CDR3 loop spans 15 amino acids. V lost 5 bases, J lost 7 bases, and 11 bases stayed unmatched.

This clone was seen a few times. The chain links TRBV6-1 to TRBJ2-7, with TRBD2 matching 7 bases. Germline V gene data show CDR1 as MNHNS and CDR2 as SASEGT. CDR3 length: 15 amino acids. Trimming cost V 2 bases and J 3 bases; bases outside gene matches: 7. The CDR3, as DNA: TGTGCCAGCAGTGAACGCGGGGGTAGAGGCTACGAGCAGTACTTC. Protein sequence: CASSERGGRGYEQYF.

The J gene is TRBJ2-3, the V gene TRBV5-8, with D tentatively TRBD1 (5 bases). Germline V gene lookup returns CDR1 SGHTS and CDR2 YDEGEE. The CDR3 length is 13 residues. Between the trimmed V and J ends, which lost 3 bases and 5 bases, there was a span of 10 bases. The CDR3 spells CASSWGWGDTQYF. CDR3 sequence (DNA): TGTGCCAGCAGCTGGGGCTGGGGAGATACGCAGTATTTT. Looking up the rest from reference TRBV5-8 and TRBJ2-3 gives the full variable domain: EAGVTQSPTHLIKTRGQQATLRCSPISGHTSVYWYQQALGLGLQFLLWYDEGEERNRGNFPPRFSGRQFPNYSSELNVNALELEDSALYLCASSWGWGDTQYFGPGTRLTVL.

The chain is built from TRBV11-2 and TRBJ2-7; D is perhaps TRBD2 (6 bases). V lost 5 bases to trimming and J lost 6 bases, with 17 bases between them. Looked up from germline, CDR1 is SGHAT and CDR2 is FQNNGV. The length of the CDR3 is 14 residues. This CDR3 is CASSRGTSAGEQYF. The CDR3, as DNA: TGTGCCAGCAGCCGCGGGACCTCAGCGGGCGAGCAGTACTTC. Full variable domain (rest looked up from reference TRBV11-2 and TRBJ2-7): EAGVAQSPRYKIIEKRQSVAFWCNPISGHATLYWYQQILGQGPKLLIQFQNNGVVDDSQLPKDRFSAERLKGVDSTLKIQPAKLEDSAVYLCASSRGTSAGEQYFGPGTRLTVT.

The J gene is TRBJ1-1, the V gene TRBV7-8; D unclear. Trimming pared 1 base from V and 2 bases from J, leaving 17 bases between. Germline V gives CDR1 SGHVS, CDR2 FQNEAQ. CDR3 length: 17 amino acids. The CDR3 loop is CASSLVGSMGFNTEAFF. CDR3 in DNA: TGTGCCAGCAGCTTAGTAGGAAGTATGGGGTTCAACACTGAAGCTTTCTTT.